This is a list of T cell receptor beta chains from one sample in a study of T cells in Graves' hyperthyroidism and ophthalmopathy. MiXCR, run by TCRdb on the multiplex PCR reads, gives a single entry per CDR3 protein. The sample carries 400,000 to 600,000 distinct CDR3 sequences, around 21% recorded once. Sequencing was carried out using blood. The origin of the receptors is a man younger than 35 with Graves' hyperthyroidism. Both conserved end residues are part of each CDR3. The order of the fields is J gene, V gene, clone size, D gene, CDR3 protein, CDR3 DNA. A D gene is named only where the DNA matches it firmly. For some rows the clone size is stated as once, few or many, or as a class when expanded; others skip it.

J: TRBJ1-3
V: TRBV12-3/TRBV12-4
size: many
D: -
CDR3: CASSSGSFSGNTIYF
DNA: TGTGCCAGCAGTTCGGGCAGCTTCTCTGGAAACACCATATATTTT

J: TRBJ1-2
V: TRBV6-1
size: many
D: -
CDR3: CASSPPLGGRYGYTF
DNA: TGTGCCAGCAGTCCCCCGCTGGGGGGTCGCTATGGCTACACCTTC

J: TRBJ1-1
V: TRBV28
size: many
D: -
CDR3: CASSLSVNTEAFF
DNA: TGTGCCAGCAGTTTATCTGTGAACACTGAAGCTTTCTTT

J: TRBJ2-7
V: TRBV9
size: few
D: -
CDR3: CASSVAVGGPYEQYF
DNA: TGTGCCAGCAGCGTAGCAGTGGGAGGCCCCTACGAGCAGTACTTC

J: TRBJ2-4
V: TRBV29-1
size: -
D: TRBD1
CDR3: CSVGGQARLRRAKNIKYF
DNA: TGCAGCGTTGGAGGACAGGCCCGGCTAAGGCGGGCCAAAAACATTAAGTACTTC

J: TRBJ2-7
V: TRBV6-1
size: -
D: TRBD1
CDR3: CASSRQGTPFSYEQYF
DNA: TGTGCCAGCAGTCGACAGGGGACACCTTTCTCCTACGAGCAGTACTTC

J: TRBJ1-6
V: TRBV27
size: many
D: TRBD1
CDR3: CASRRKRQGRTPLHF
DNA: TGTGCCAGCAGACGAAAAAGACAGGGAAGGACACCCCTCCACTTT

J: TRBJ1-5
V: TRBV29-1
size: few
D: -
CDR3: CSVARGLNQPQHF
DNA: TGCAGCGTTGCCAGGGGCCTTAATCAGCCCCAGCATTTT

J: TRBJ2-7
V: TRBV20-1
size: many
D: TRBD1
CDR3: CSARGGTGVYEQYF
DNA: TGCAGTGCTAGAGGCGGGACAGGGGTCTACGAGCAGTACTTC

J: TRBJ2-5
V: TRBV11-2
size: few
D: -
CDR3: CASSLATGTQRETQYF
DNA: TGTGCCAGCAGCTTAGCAACCGGGACGCAACGGGAGACCCAGTACTTC

J: TRBJ1-1
V: TRBV27
size: many
D: -
CDR3: CASSPVAGSTEAFF
DNA: TGTGCCAGCAGCCCAGTGGCGGGTAGCACTGAAGCTTTCTTT

J: TRBJ2-5
V: TRBV12-3/TRBV12-4
size: many
D: TRBD1
CDR3: CASSPTGGEETQYF
DNA: TGTGCCAGCAGTCCCACAGGGGGCGAAGAGACCCAGTACTTC

J: TRBJ1-5
V: TRBV6-1
size: many
D: -
CDR3: CASSSPTGINQPQHF
DNA: TGTGCCAGCAGCTCCCCTACAGGGATTAATCAGCCCCAGCATTTT

J: TRBJ1-1
V: TRBV6-2/TRBV6-3
size: many
D: -
CDR3: CASSPRGEARNTEAFF
DNA: TGTGCCAGCAGCCCAAGAGGGGAAGCGAGAAACACTGAAGCTTTCTTT

J: TRBJ1-2
V: TRBV28
size: -
D: -
CDR3: CASSTGQGVSGYTF
DNA: TGTGCCAGCAGCACCGGGCAGGGAGTTTCGGGCTACACCTTC

J: TRBJ1-6
V: TRBV5-8
size: many
D: -
CDR3: CASSLTGVYNSPLHF
DNA: TGTGCCAGCAGCTTGACCGGGGTCTATAATTCACCCCTCCACTTT

J: TRBJ1-5
V: TRBV18
size: -
D: -
CDR3: CASSPAAQGHLNQPQHF
DNA: TGTGCCAGCTCACCAGCTGCGCAGGGACACCTAAATCAGCCCCAGCATTTT

J: TRBJ2-5
V: TRBV19
size: few
D: TRBD2
CDR3: CASSIGGLALGETQYF
DNA: TGTGCCAGTAGTATAGGGGGACTAGCTCTGGGAGAGACCCAGTACTTC

J: TRBJ1-2
V: TRBV27
size: -
D: -
CDR3: CASSPGHEYGYTF
DNA: TGTGCCAGCTCCCCCGGACACGAGTATGGCTACACCTTC

J: TRBJ2-5
V: TRBV6-2/TRBV6-3
size: many
D: -
CDR3: CASSHGTQPQETQYF
DNA: TGTGCCAGCAGTCACGGGACGCAGCCTCAAGAGACCCAGTACTTC

J: TRBJ2-5
V: TRBV6-1
size: many
D: -
CDR3: CASRLVEETQYF
DNA: TGTGCCAGCCGCTTAGTTGAAGAGACCCAGTACTTC

J: TRBJ1-2
V: TRBV12-3/TRBV12-4
size: -
D: -
CDR3: CASSPKRTLNYGYTF
DNA: TGTGCCAGCAGTCCAAAAAGGACGTTAAACTATGGCTACACCTTC

J: TRBJ2-6
V: TRBV5-1
size: many
D: -
CDR3: CASSTGHTGAGANVLTF
DNA: TGCGCCAGCAGCACTGGTCATACGGGGGCAGGGGCCAACGTCCTGACTTTC

J: TRBJ2-7
V: TRBV30
size: many
D: -
CDR3: CAWTVEQYF
DNA: TGTGCCTGGACGGTCGAGCAGTACTTC

J: TRBJ2-5
V: TRBV2
size: many
D: -
CDR3: CASSGPTRSSETQYF
DNA: TGTGCCAGCAGTGGCCCGACTAGGAGTTCGGAGACCCAGTACTTC

J: TRBJ1-2
V: TRBV24-1
size: -
D: -
CDR3: CATSDSGTAYGYTF
DNA: TGTGCCACCAGTGATTCTGGGACGGCCTATGGCTACACCTTC

J: TRBJ2-5
V: TRBV6-1
size: -
D: TRBD2
CDR3: CASSQGTSRETQYF
DNA: TGTGCCAGCAGTCAAGGGACTAGCCGAGAGACCCAGTACTTC

J: TRBJ1-2
V: TRBV28
size: few
D: TRBD1
CDR3: CASSFGYRGGYGYTF
DNA: TGTGCCAGCAGTTTCGGTTACAGGGGCGGCTATGGCTACACCTTC

J: TRBJ1-2
V: TRBV12-3/TRBV12-4
size: few
D: -
CDR3: CASSGARGYGYTF
DNA: TGTGCCAGCAGTGGGGCGAGGGGCTATGGCTACACCTTC

J: TRBJ1-2
V: TRBV12-3/TRBV12-4
size: many
D: -
CDR3: CASSSSGRVRDTDGYTF
DNA: TGTGCCAGCAGTTCTTCAGGCAGGGTGAGGGACACGGATGGCTACACCTTC

J: TRBJ1-5
V: TRBV10-2
size: many
D: -
CDR3: CASSGTGGSQPQHF
DNA: TGTGCCAGCAGTGGGACGGGGGGCTCACAGCCCCAGCATTTT

J: TRBJ1-1
V: TRBV12-5
size: -
D: TRBD1
CDR3: CASGSGTGVNTEAFF
DNA: TGTGCTAGTGGTTCCGGGACAGGGGTGAACACTGAAGCTTTCTTT

J: TRBJ2-5
V: TRBV20-1
size: few
D: TRBD2
CDR3: CGGRGAIGTQYF
DNA: TGCGGAGGGCGGGGGGCTATCGGGACCCAGTACTTC

J: TRBJ2-7
V: TRBV12-3/TRBV12-4
size: many
D: -
CDR3: CASSLDWAEDYEQYF
DNA: TGTGCCAGCAGTCTCGATTGGGCCGAGGACTACGAGCAGTACTTC

J: TRBJ1-5
V: TRBV6-1
size: -
D: -
CDR3: CAGSGASYQPQHF
DNA: TGTGCCGGATCAGGGGCTAGCTATCAGCCTCAGCATTTT

J: TRBJ1-2
V: TRBV28
size: many
D: -
CDR3: CASKPSGPNYGYTF
DNA: TGTGCCAGCAAGCCCTCGGGACCGAACTATGGCTACACCTTC

J: TRBJ2-6
V: TRBV12-3/TRBV12-4
size: -
D: TRBD2
CDR3: CASSARDYLSGANVLTF
DNA: TGTGCCAGCAGTGCCCGGGACTACTTGTCTGGGGCCAACGTCCTGACTTTC

J: TRBJ1-1
V: TRBV19
size: many
D: -
CDR3: CASTYGDTEAFF
DNA: TGTGCCAGTACTTACGGGGACACTGAAGCTTTCTTT